Shown below are 18 T cell receptor beta chains from a single sample sequenced in a study of T-cell memory formation after mild COVID-19. TCRdb analysed the 5' RACE reads with MiXCR anew, one entry per CDR3 protein. The sample records approximately 400,000 distinct CDR3 sequences, about 24% being singletons. Specimen: PBMCs or a T cell subset sorted from them (not recorded which). Source of these receptors: an adult woman who had mild COVID-19 (a few samples of this study predate the infection). Cell type and time point are not known.

This clonotype came up a few times. The V gene is TRBV20-1, the J gene TRBJ2-1; TRBD2 agrees at 9 bases. CDR3 length: 12 residues. Per germline, CDR1 DFQATT and CDR2 SNEGSKA (reference sequence). J was trimmed by 9 bases and V by 8 bases; bases with no gene match: 8. This CDR3 reads CSSSGGRFEQFF. CDR3 sequence (DNA): TGCAGTAGTAGCGGGGGAAGGTTTGAGCAGTTCTTC.

The J gene is TRBJ2-1, the V gene TRBV14, with D possibly being TRBD1 (6 bases). The CDR3 has 16 amino acids. V gave up 4 bases and J gave up 0 bases, with 13 bases separating them. Germline V gene data show CDR1 as SGHDN and CDR2 as FVKESK. In DNA form, the CDR3 reads TGTGCCAGCAGCCCTTCCGGGACATCCTCCTACAATGAGCAGTTCTTC. Residues: CASSPSGTSSYNEQFF.

As concerns this clonotype: Germline and junction disagree at one end, which may indicate a read error. The rearrangement links TRBV30 to TRBJ1-6; D gene unclear. CDR1 GTSNPN and CDR2 SVGIG come from the germline V gene (reference sequence). The length of the CDR3 is 15 residues. DNA for the CDR3: TGCGCCCGGAGTTCCGACGTACACGATAATTCACCCCTCCACTTT. Its translation is CARSSDVHDNSPLHF.

This chain joins TRBV30 and TRBJ1-5; TRBD1 is a possible D gene (5 bases). V dropped 0 bases and J dropped 6 bases, with 9 bases sitting between them. Germline CDR1 and CDR2: GTSNPN and SVGIG (reference sequence). The CDR3 consists of 13 residues. In DNA, the CDR3 is TGTGCCTGGAGTGTACAGGCTAGTCAGCCCCAGCATTTT. Residues: CAWSVQASQPQHF.

The chain carries TRBV15 and TRBJ2-5; TRBD2 matches at 11 bases. The germline CDR1 and CDR2 sequences are LNHNV and YYDKDF (reference sequence). V lost 0 bases, J lost 4 bases, and 4 bases stayed unmatched. The CDR3 length is 16 residues. The chain's CDR3 is CATSRDLAGGGETQYF. CDR3 bases: TGTGCCACCAGCAGAGATTTAGCGGGAGGGGGAGAGACCCAGTACTTC.

The chain combines TRBV7-2 with TRBJ1-3; TRBD1 might be the D (5 bases). The V end was cut by 5 bases, the J end by 2 bases, with 13 bases between. The CDR3 is 15 amino acids. Germline lookup yields CDR1 SGHTA and CDR2 FQGNSA. This CDR3 is CASSRSPGPGNTIYF. CDR3 DNA: TGTGCCAGCAGCCGATCACCAGGGCCTGGAAACACCATATATTTT.

The V gene is TRBV7-6, the J gene TRBJ2-7, with TRBD2 as a possible D gene (5 bases). Trimming pared 2 bases from V and 1 base from J, leaving 12 bases between. The CDR3 contains 15 residues. Looked up from germline, CDR1 is SGHVS and CDR2 is FNYEAQ. The CDR3 here is CASSLYRGGSYEQYF. DNA for the CDR3: TGTGCCAGCAGCTTATATCGGGGTGGATCCTACGAGCAGTACTTC. Together with reference TRBV7-6 and TRBJ2-7, the CDR3 gives the full variable domain: GAGVSQSPRYKVTKRGQDVALRCDPISGHVSLYWYRQALGQGPEFLTYFNYEAQQDKSGLPNDRFSAERPEGSISTLTIQRTEQRDSAMYRCASSLYRGGSYEQYFGPGTRLTVT.

The chain uses TRBV6-2 or TRBV6-3 and TRBJ1-2; 8 bases are shared with TRBD1. This CDR3 is 15 amino acids long. The junction had 9 bases not matched to a gene; V was cut back by 5 bases and J by 4 bases. Germline V gene data show CDR1 as MNHEY and CDR2 as SVGEGT. Here the CDR3 reads CASSARTGRVYGYTF. As DNA, the CDR3 is TGTGCCAGCAGTGCCAGGACAGGGCGGGTCTATGGCTACACCTTC.

The chain carries TRBV7-3 and TRBJ2-6, with D perhaps TRBD1 (6 bases). Looked up from germline, CDR1 is SGHTA and CDR2 is FQGTGA. V gave up 2 bases and J gave up 2 bases, with 10 bases separating them. CDR3 length: 16 amino acids. The CDR3 loop is CASSLFPGAGANVLTF. The CDR3, as DNA: TGTGCCAGCAGCTTATTCCCAGGGGCTGGGGCCAACGTCCTGACTTTC.

In DNA form, the CDR3 reads TGCAGTGCTAGAGATCAGGGGACAGGGGGTAATTCACCCCTCCACTTT. This encodes CSARDQGTGGNSPLHF. The gene calls are TRBV20-1 and TRBJ1-6; TRBD1 matches 11 bases. Germline loops: CDR1 DFQATT, CDR2 SNEGSKA (reference sequence). The CDR3 loop spans 16 amino acids. The trim removed 0 bases at V and 6 bases at J, leaving 4 bases unmatched.

The V gene is TRBV4-1, the J gene TRBJ2-7; no clear D. CDR3 length: 14 residues. V lost 0 bases and J lost 3, with 9 bases in between. The germline V gene encodes CDR1 MGHRA and CDR2 YSYEKL. The CDR3 protein is CASSQDRGVYEQYF. In DNA form, the CDR3 reads TGCGCCAGCAGCCAAGATCGTGGGGTCTACGAGCAGTACTTC.

This clonotype was counted only a few times. V and J are TRBV5-1 and TRBJ2-5; D unresolved. Per germline, CDR1 SGHRS and CDR2 YFSETQ. Trimming pared 4 bases from V and 4 bases from J, leaving 11 bases between. The CDR3 spans 13 residues. The CDR3 nucleotides are TGCGCCAGCAGCGCGCAAAGGGCAGAGACCCAGTACTTC. It is translated as CASSAQRAETQYF.

This sequence joins TRBV6-1 and TRBJ1-2; D gene ambiguous. The CDR3 runs 12 residues. The germline gives CDR1 MNHNS, CDR2 SASEGT. Trimming left V 3 bases short and J 5 bases short, with 7 bases between. CDR3 sequence (DNA): TGTGCCAGCAGTGACGGCTCTTATGGCTACACCTTC. It yields the protein CASSDGSYGYTF.

The sample holds a few counts of this clonotype. The rearrangement uses TRBV7-2 and TRBJ2-1; a weak D match, TRBD1 (6 bases). Per germline, CDR1 SGHTA and CDR2 FQGNSA. Trimming cost V 5 bases and J 2 bases, with 13 bases left between them. The CDR3 extends over 15 amino acids. The CDR3 region is CASSPRQGPYNEQFF. The CDR3 coding sequence is TGTGCCAGCAGCCCCCGCCAGGGGCCCTACAATGAGCAGTTCTTC.

The chain joins TRBV29-1 to TRBJ2-5; 8 nucleotides match TRBD1. CDR1 SQVTM and CDR2 ANQGSEA come from the germline V gene. V shed 0 bases and J 4 bases; nucleotides not matched to a gene: 7. This CDR3 is 15 amino acids long. CDR3 in DNA: TGCAGCGTTGAAGAACTCGCAGGGACAGGAGAGACCCAGTACTTC. Translation gives CSVEELAGTGETQYF.

The sample holds a few counts of this clonotype. This chain uses TRBV7-9 with TRBJ2-1; D possibly uses TRBD1 or TRBD2 (5 bases each). The germline V gene has CDR1 SEHNR and CDR2 FQNEAQ (reference sequence). Trimming cost V 5 bases and J 4 bases, with 15 bases left between them. This CDR3 has 15 amino acids. The CDR3 spells CASSPDRGPYNEQFF. The CDR3 region has the DNA TGTGCCAGCAGCCCCGATCGGGGCCCTTACAATGAGCAGTTCTTC.

This clonotype occurred a few times. The chain combines TRBV5-1 with TRBJ1-1; D gene unclear. V was shortened by 4 bases and J by 0 bases, with 13 bases between the two germline ends. In germline, CDR1 is SGHRS, CDR2 YFSETQ. The CDR3 has 15 residues. The CDR3 protein is CASSPSVGLNTEAFF. The CDR3 DNA reads as TGCGCCAGCAGCCCTAGCGTGGGCCTGAACACTGAAGCTTTCTTT.

The V gene is TRBV2, the J gene TRBJ2-3; 8 nucleotides agree with TRBD1. From germline, CDR1 is SNHLY and CDR2 FYNNEI. With V trimmed by 6 bases and J by 0 bases, 5 bases remained unmatched. The CDR3 sequence is 15 residues long. CDR3 protein: CASRVTGGSTDTQYF. The CDR3 nucleotides read TGTGCCAGCAGGGTTACAGGGGGGAGCACAGATACGCAGTATTTT.